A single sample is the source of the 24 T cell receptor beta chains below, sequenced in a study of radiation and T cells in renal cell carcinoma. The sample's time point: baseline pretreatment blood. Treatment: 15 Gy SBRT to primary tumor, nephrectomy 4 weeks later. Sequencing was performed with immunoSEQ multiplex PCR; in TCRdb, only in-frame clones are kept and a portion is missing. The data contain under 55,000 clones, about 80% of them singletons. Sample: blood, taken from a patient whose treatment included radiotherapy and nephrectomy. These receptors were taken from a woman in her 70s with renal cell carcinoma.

The CDR3 bases are TGTGCCAGCAGTGGGCTAGCGGGAGGGCTAGAGACCCAGTACTTC. Translation gives CASSGLAGGLETQYF. This chain links TRBV2 with TRBJ2-5; 12 nucleotides align to TRBD2. The V segment lost 4 bases and the J segment 4 bases; nucleotides outside the gene matches: 4. The CDR3 spans 15 residues. The germline CDR1 and CDR2 sequences are SNHLY and FYNNEI.

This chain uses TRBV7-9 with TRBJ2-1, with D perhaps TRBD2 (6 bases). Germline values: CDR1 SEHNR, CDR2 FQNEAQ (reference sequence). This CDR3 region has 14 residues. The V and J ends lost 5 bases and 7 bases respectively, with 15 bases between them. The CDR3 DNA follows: TGTGCCAGCAGCGACCGGGACTCGGGGAATGAGCAGTTCTTC. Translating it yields CASSDRDSGNEQFF.

CDR3 amino acids: CASSESTSGGVEQFF. The DNA for the CDR3 is TGTGCCAGCAGTGAATCGACTAGCGGGGGAGTTGAGCAGTTCTTC. The rearrangement links TRBV2 to TRBJ2-1; the match to TRBD2 covers 12 bases. After removal of 2 bases from V and 9 bases from J, the junction contained 5 bases not matched to a gene. Germline V CDR1 and CDR2: SNHLY, FYNNEI. The CDR3 contains 15 residues.

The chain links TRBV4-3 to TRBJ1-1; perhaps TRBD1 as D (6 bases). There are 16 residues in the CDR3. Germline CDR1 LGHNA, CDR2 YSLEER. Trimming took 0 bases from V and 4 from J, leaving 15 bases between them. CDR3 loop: CASSQDLGQWPTEAFF. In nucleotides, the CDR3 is TGCGCCAGCAGCCAAGATCTTGGACAGTGGCCCACTGAAGCTTTCTTT.

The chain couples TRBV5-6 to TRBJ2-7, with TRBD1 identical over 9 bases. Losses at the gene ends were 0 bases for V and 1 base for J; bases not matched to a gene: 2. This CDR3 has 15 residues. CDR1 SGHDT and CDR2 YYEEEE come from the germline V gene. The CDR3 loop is CASSLGQGDSYEQYF. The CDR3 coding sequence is TGTGCCAGCAGCTTGGGACAGGGGGATTCCTACGAGCAGTACTTC.

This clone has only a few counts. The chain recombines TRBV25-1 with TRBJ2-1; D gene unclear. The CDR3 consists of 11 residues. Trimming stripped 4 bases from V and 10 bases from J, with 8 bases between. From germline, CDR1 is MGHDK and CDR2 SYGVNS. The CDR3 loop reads CASSGETEQFF. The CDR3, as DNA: TGTGCCAGCAGTGGAGAGACGGAGCAGTTCTTC. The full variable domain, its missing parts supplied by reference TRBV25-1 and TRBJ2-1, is EADIYQTPRYLVIGTGKKITLECSQTMGHDKMYWYQQDPGMELHLIHYSYGVNSTEKGDLSSESTVSRIRTEHFPLTLESARPSHTSQYLCASSGETEQFFGPGTRLTVL.

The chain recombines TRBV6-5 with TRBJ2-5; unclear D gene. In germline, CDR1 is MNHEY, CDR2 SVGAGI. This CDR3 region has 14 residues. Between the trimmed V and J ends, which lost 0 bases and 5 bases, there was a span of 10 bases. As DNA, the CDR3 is TGTGCCAGCAGTTACTCGGTTGGGATGGAGACCCAGTACTTC. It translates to CASSYSVGMETQYF.

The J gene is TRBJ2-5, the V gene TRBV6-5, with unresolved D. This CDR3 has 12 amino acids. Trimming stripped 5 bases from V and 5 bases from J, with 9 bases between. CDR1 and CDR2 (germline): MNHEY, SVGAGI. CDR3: CASSPTTETQYF. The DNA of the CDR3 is TGTGCCAGCAGTCCCACAACGGAGACCCAGTACTTC.

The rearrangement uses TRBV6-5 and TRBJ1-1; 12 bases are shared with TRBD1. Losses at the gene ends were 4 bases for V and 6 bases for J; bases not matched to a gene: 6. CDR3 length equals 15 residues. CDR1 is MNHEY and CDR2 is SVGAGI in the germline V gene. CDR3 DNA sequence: TGTGCCAGCAGTTCTCCGGGACAGGGGGCCCCTGAAGCTTTCTTT. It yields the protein CASSSPGQGAPEAFF.

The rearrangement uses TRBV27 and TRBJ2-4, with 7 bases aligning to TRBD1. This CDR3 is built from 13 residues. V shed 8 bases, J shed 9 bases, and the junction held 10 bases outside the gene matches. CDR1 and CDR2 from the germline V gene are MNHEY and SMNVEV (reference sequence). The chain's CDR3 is CASGARAGGIQYF. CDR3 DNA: TGTGCCAGCGGAGCGAGGGCAGGGGGCATTCAGTACTTC.

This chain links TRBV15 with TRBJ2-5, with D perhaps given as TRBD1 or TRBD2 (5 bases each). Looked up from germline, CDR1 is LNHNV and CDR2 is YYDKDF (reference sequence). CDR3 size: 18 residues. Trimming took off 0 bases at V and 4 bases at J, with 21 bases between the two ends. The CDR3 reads CATSRDDDSRGVSETQYF. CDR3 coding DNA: TGTGCCACCAGCAGAGATGATGATTCGAGGGGAGTGTCAGAGACCCAGTACTTC.

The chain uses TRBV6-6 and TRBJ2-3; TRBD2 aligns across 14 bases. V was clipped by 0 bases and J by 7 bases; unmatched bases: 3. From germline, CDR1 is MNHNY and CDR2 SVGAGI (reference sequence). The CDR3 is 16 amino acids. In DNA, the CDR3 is TGTGCCAGCAGTTACTCGACTAGCGGGGGGGCTAATACGCAGTATTTT. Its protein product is CASSYSTSGGANTQYF.

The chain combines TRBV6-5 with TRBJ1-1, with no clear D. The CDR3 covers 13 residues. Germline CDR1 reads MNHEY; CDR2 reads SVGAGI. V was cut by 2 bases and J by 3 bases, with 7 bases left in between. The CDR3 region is CASSYTGDTEAFF. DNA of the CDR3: TGTGCCAGCAGTTACACCGGGGACACTGAAGCTTTCTTT.

The CDR3 nucleotides read TGTGCCTGGAGAGTGGCTGCCCATGAGCAGTTCTTC. Its protein is CAWRVAAHEQFF. V and J are TRBV30 and TRBJ2-1; D not certain. Trimming removed 3 bases at V and 8 bases at J, with 11 bases between. CDR3 length: 12 amino acids. Germline assignment: CDR1 GTSNPN and CDR2 SVGIG (reference sequence).

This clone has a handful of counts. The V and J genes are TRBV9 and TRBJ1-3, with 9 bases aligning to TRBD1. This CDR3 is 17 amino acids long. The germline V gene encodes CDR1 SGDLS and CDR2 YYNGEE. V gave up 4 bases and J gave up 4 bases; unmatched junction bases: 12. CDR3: CASSPKGQGTAGNTIYF. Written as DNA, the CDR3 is TGTGCCAGCAGCCCGAAAGGACAGGGGACGGCCGGAAACACCATATATTTT.

This CDR3 is CASNGLNNEQFF. CDR3 sequence (DNA): TGTGCCAGCAACGGACTCAACAATGAGCAGTTCTTC. V and J are TRBV9 and TRBJ2-1; D perhaps matches TRBD2 (5 bases). The CDR3 spans 12 residues. Trimming shortened V by 6 bases and J by 5 bases, and 9 bases separated the two germline ends. CDR1 SGDLS and CDR2 YYNGEE come from the germline V gene.

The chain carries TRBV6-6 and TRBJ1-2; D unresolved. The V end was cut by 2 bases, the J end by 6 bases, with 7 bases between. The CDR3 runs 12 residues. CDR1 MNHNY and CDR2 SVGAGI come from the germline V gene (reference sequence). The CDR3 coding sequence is TGTGCCAGCAGTTACGACGCGGATGGCTACACCTTC. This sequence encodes CASSYDADGYTF.

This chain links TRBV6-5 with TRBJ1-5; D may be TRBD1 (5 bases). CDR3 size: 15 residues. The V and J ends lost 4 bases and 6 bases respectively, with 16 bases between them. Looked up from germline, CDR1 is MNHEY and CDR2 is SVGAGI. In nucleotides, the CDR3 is TGTGCCAGCAGTTCTGGACAAAAGAATGTTCAGCCCCAGCATTTT. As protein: CASSSGQKNVQPQHF.

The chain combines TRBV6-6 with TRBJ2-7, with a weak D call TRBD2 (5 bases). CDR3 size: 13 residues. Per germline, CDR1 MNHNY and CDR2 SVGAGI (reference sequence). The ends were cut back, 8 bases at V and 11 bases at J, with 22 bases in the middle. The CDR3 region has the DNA TGTGCCAGCTCACCCTACGACCGCCCCGGGGAGTACTTC. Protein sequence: CASSPYDRPGEYF.

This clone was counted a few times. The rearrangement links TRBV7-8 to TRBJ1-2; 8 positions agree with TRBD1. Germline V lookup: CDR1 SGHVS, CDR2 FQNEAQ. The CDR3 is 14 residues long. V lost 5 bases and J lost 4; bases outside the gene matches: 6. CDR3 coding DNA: TGTGCCAGCAGCCCCGGACAGGGCGGCTATGGCTACACCTTC. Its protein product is CASSPGQGGYGYTF. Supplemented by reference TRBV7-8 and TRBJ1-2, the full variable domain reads GAGVSQSPRYKVAKRGQDVALRCDPISGHVSLFWYQQALGQGPEFLTYFQNEAQLDKSGLPSDRFFAERPEGSVSTLKIQRTQQEDSAVYLCASSPGQGGYGYTFGSGTRLTVV.

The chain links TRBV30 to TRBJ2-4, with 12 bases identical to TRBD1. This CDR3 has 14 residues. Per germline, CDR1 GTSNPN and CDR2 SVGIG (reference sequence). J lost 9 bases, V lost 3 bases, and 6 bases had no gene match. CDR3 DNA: TGTGCCTGGAGAGTGGGACAGGGGGCGTCCATTCAGTACTTC. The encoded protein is CAWRVGQGASIQYF.

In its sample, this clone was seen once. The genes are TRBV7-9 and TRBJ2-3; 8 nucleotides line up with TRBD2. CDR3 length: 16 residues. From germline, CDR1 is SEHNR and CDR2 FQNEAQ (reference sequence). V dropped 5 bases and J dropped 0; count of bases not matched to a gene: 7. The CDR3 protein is CASSPRGTRSTDTQYF. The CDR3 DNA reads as TGTGCCAGCAGCCCGCGGGGGACTAGAAGCACAGATACGCAGTATTTT. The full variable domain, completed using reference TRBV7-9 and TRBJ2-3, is DTGVSQNPRHKITKRGQNVTFRCDPISEHNRLYWYRQTLGQGPEFLTYFQNEAQLEKSRLLSDRFSAERPKGSFSTLEIQRTEQGDSAMYLCASSPRGTRSTDTQYFGPGTRLTVL.

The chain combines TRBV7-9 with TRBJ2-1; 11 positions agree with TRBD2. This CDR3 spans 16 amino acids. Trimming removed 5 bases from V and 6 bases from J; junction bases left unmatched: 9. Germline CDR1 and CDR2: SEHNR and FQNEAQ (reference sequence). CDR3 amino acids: CASSQTTSGSTNEQFF. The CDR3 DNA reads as TGTGCCAGCAGCCAAACTACTAGCGGGAGTACCAATGAGCAGTTCTTC.

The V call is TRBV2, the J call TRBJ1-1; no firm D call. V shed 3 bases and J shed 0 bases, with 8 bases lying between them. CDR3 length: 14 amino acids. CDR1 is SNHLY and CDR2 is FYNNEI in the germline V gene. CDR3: CASSDGLLNTEAFF. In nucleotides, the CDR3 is TGTGCCAGCAGTGATGGGCTCCTGAACACTGAAGCTTTCTTT.